This T cell receptor (beta chain) was captured in a study of CD8+ T cells in alopecia areata. Study-wide context: Oral tofacitinib (5 to 10 mg twice daily) was administered to treated patients.

Overall study results and limits: Numerous clones, expanded in lesions, remained in scalp and blood during tofacitinib.

Germline V gene lookup returns CDR1 LNHDA and CDR2 SQIVND (reference sequence). CDR3 length: 13 amino acids. The germline V and J ends were trimmed by 4 bases and 1 base, with 7 bases remaining between them. The authors extracted RNA and reverse transcribed it into cDNA as the sequencing template. Sequenced by immunoSEQ multiplex PCR; TCRdb stores in-frame clones only, minus some. The sample consists of 250,000 to 300,000 clones, 58% of them appearing once. Sample treatment: oral pan-JAK inhibitor, 5-10 mg twice daily. This clone was recorded a few times. What it recognizes is unknown. The sequenced sample was CD4+ T cells sorted from blood, obtained at week 24, from a patient treated with tofacitinib. The TCR sequence derives from a human donor with alopecia areata. The chain recombines TRBV19 with TRBJ2-5, with D tentatively TRBD2 (5 bases). This CDR3 reads CASSTGSQETQYF. The CDR3 DNA sequence: TGTGCCAGTAGTACGGGGAGCCAAGAGACCCAGTACTTC.